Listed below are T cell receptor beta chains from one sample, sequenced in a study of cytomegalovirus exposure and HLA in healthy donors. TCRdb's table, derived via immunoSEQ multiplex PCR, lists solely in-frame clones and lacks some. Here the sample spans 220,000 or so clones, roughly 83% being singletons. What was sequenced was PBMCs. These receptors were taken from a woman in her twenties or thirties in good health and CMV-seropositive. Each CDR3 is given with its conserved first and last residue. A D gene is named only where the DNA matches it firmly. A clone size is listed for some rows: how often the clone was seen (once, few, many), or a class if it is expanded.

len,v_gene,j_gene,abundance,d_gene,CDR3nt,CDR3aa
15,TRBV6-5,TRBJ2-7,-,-,TGTGCCAGCAGTTACGACTCGAGGGGACGCTACGAGCAGTACTTC,CASSYDSRGRYEQYF
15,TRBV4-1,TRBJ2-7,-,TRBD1,TGCGCCAGCAGCGCGAGGACAGGGGGCATCTACGAGCAGTACTTC,CASSARTGGIYEQYF
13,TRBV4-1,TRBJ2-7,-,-,TGCGCCAGCAGCCGATCAATGGAGTGGGAGCAGTACTTC,CASSRSMEWEQYF
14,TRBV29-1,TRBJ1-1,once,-,TGCAGCGTTGGGGACATTCCGGTCGGCACTGAAGCTTTCTTT,CSVGDIPVGTEAFF
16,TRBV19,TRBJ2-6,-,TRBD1,TGTGCCAGTAGCCGGGACAGGACACCTGGGGCCAACGTCCTGACTTTC,CASSRDRTPGANVLTF
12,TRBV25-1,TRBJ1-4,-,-,TGTGCCAGCAGCTTATCGGGGGAGAAACTGTTTTTT,CASSLSGEKLFF
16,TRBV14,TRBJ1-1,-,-,TGTGCCAGCAGCCAAGGGTGGACTTTTGGGAACACTGAAGCTTTCTTT,CASSQGWTFGNTEAFF
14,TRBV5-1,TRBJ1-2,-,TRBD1,TGCGCCAGCAGCTATGGGGACAGTTCGTATGGCTACACCTTC,CASSYGDSSYGYTF
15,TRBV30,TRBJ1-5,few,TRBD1,TGTGCCTGGAGCCCCCCGGACAGGGGCAATCAGCCCCAGCATTTT,CAWSPPDRGNQPQHF
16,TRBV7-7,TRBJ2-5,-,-,TGTGCTAGCAGCTATTCTTCCGGGCCCGCGGGGGAGACCCAGTACTTC,CASSYSSGPAGETQYF
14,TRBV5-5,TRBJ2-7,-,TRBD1,TGTGCCAGCGGTAACAACAGGGGCGCCTACGAGCAGTACTTC,CASGNNRGAYEQYF
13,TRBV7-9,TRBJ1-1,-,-,TGTGCCAGCAGCTCAGAGGGGGGGACTGAAGCTTTCTTT,CASSSEGGTEAFF
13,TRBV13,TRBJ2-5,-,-,TGTGCCAGTACAGTCAGGGGCCAAGAGACCCAGTACTTC,CASTVRGQETQYF